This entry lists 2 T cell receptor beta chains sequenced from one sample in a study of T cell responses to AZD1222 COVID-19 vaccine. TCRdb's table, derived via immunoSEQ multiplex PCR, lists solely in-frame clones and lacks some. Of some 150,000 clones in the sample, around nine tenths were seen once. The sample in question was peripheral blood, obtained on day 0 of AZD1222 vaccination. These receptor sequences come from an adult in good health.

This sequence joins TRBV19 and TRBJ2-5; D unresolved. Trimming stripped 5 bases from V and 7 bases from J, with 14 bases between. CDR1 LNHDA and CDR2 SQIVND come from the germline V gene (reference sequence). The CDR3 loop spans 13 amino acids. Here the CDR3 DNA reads TGTGCCAGTAGTGAAGGACCCCTAGGGACCCAGTACTTC. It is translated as CASSEGPLGTQYF.

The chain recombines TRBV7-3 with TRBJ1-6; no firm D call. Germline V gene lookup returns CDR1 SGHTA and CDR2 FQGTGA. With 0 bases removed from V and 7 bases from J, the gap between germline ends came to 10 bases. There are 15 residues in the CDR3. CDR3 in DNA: TGTGCCAGCAGCTTAACAGGAGGGAACAATTCACCCCTCCACTTT. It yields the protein CASSLTGGNNSPLHF.